This TCR beta chain derives from a study of blood T cell repertoires in COVID-19 (dated by TCRdb to between 2020 and 2021). About the full investigation: Samples from collaborators originated in the United States, Italy and Spain and spanned both the acute and convalescent phases of COVID-19. Where available, HLA class I and class II types were taken from metadata supplied by the sample provider and were not determined by assay-based typing. The sample metadata nearly always contained a de-identified subject ID, COVID-19 status, age in years and sex. The repertoires were released in a freely available public database meant as a resource for research on the immune response to SARS-CoV-2. The prospective study material was composed of cDNA or gDNA derived from T cells, B-cell-depleted T cells, or PBMCs. The dataset comprised deeply sampled blood TCRbeta repertoires from subjects exposed to, actively infected with, or recovered from COVID-19. Samples came from the ongoing ImmuneRACE study (first 160 participants) plus 1,254 subjects from 6 global collaborators.

As encoded in the germline V gene, CDR1 is KGHDR while CDR2 is SFDVKD. Trimming accounts for 4 bases at V and 3 bases at J, while the number of junction bases matched to no gene is 6. The CDR3 runs 16 residues from the cysteine to the phenylalanine. Only the CDR3 DNA is retained, 48 bases long and in frame from the first base. Points the paper makes about the study in general: The quantity of clinical and demographic metadata differed by source and by participant and was supplied without curation.

A remark on this clone: No antigen is known for it. No quality values exist for individual bases; no much larger clone is one base distant.

The collaborating institutions used their own protocols to collect whole blood in K2EDTA tubes. Collaborator samples were shipped for TCRbeta analysis as frozen whole blood, isolated PBMCs, or DNA extracted from either sample type. TCRbeta CDR3 regions were amplified from genomic DNA using the immunoSEQ Assay, a bias-controlled multiplex PCR. The authors' pipeline ran thus. The number of nucleated cells in each sample was estimated by amplification of reference gene primers within the assay. To quantify the absolute abundance of each unique TCRbeta CDR3 rearrangement, sequence reads were collapsed and filtered. For each sample, productive Simpson clonality was calculated by taking the square root of Simpson's diversity index across productive rearrangements. TCRdb's version of the immuneACCESS table is confined to in-frame rearrangements and falls short of the full clone set. An unresolved V gene accounts for under half of the shortfall where checked; the remainder is of unknown origin. The DNA gave D and trimming, while V, J and clone size come from that table. In all, the sample holds 70,000 to 95,000 clones, and 82% of those were seen once. Around a fifth of the sample rests with the top ten.

Sequences were obtained from peripheral blood. The chain is assembled from TRBV24-1 and TRBJ2-2; TRBD1 fits 8 bases in the junction. The origin of this receptor is a human donor in a cohort sampled during active COVID-19. The DNA sequence follows: TGTGCCACCAGTGAACCGACAGGGGCGGACACCGGGGAGCTGTTTTTT. Its amino acids are CATSEPTGADTGELFF.